This T cell receptor beta chain was identified during a study of T cell responses to AZD1222 COVID-19 vaccine. Points on this clone: Its antigen is as yet unknown.

Sequencing was performed with immunoSEQ multiplex PCR; in TCRdb, only in-frame clones are kept and a portion is missing. The sample holds about 120,000 clones, about 87% seen once. Study observations and caveats: Vaccination with two AZD1222 doses was followed by a rise in Spike-specific TCR breadth and depth. It was only after the peak T cell response that any repertoires were sampled. Along spike, vaccine-associated CD4 TCRs were found throughout, with dominance at 160-218 and 743-854.

This specimen was peripheral blood, taken on day 0 of AZD1222 vaccination. The sequence was obtained from an adult in good health.

CDR3 in amino acids: CASSFSSGPNEKLFF. The CDR3 DNA follows: TGTGCCAGCAGCTTTAGCTCAGGCCCTAATGAAAAACTGTTTTTT. The chain has TRBV5-4 and TRBJ1-4, with no clear D. The CDR3 loop spans 15 amino acids. V was pared by 2 bases and J by 3 bases, with 11 bases between. Per the germline V gene, CDR1 is SGHNT and CDR2 is YYREEE (reference sequence).